These 26 T cell receptor beta chains share one sample of origin, sequenced in a study of T cells after somatic rescue of genetic block. The data were produced by immunoSEQ multiplex PCR, yet TCRdb's version contains in-frame clones alone and is incomplete. The sample has around 52,000 clones, about 96% seen once. The sample consisted of peripheral blood mononuclear cells (PBMCs). All receptors derive from a child less than two years old.

The chain links TRBV5-6 to TRBJ2-7, with 14 bases identical to TRBD2. The CDR3 length is 15 residues. Germline CDR1 SGHDT, CDR2 YYEEEE. The J segment lost 4 bases and the V segment lost 3 bases, leaving 3 bases of the junction unmatched. In DNA form, the CDR3 reads TGTGCCAGCAGCTATGGGACTAGCGGGAGTTACGAGCAGTACTTC. It yields the protein CASSYGTSGSYEQYF. The full variable domain, in which reference TRBV5-6 and TRBJ2-7 provide the parts outside the CDR3, is DAGVTQSPTHLIKTRGQQVTLRCSPKSGHDTVSWYQQALGQGPQFIFQYYEEEERQRGNFPDRFSGHQFPNYSSELNVNALLLGDSALYLCASSYGTSGSYEQYFGPGTRLTVT.

The chain links TRBV25-1 to TRBJ2-1; 9 bases agree with TRBD1. J lost 7 bases, V lost 0 bases, and 1 base had no gene match. Looked up from germline, CDR1 is MGHDK and CDR2 is SYGVNS. This CDR3 spans 14 amino acids. The CDR3 DNA reads TGTGCCAGCAGTGAATATGGACAGGGGAATGAGCAGTTCTTC. This encodes CASSEYGQGNEQFF. The variable domain in full, with the rest retrieved from reference TRBV25-1 and TRBJ2-1, is EADIYQTPRYLVIGTGKKITLECSQTMGHDKMYWYQQDPGMELHLIHYSYGVNSTEKGDLSSESTVSRIRTEHFPLTLESARPSHTSQYLCASSEYGQGNEQFFGPGTRLTVL.

The genes are TRBV25-1 and TRBJ2-2, with D tentatively TRBD2 (6 bases). V lost 0 bases and J lost 8, with 13 bases in between. The CDR3 runs 15 residues. Germline lookup yields CDR1 MGHDK and CDR2 SYGVNS. CDR3: CASSEYWPGAGELFF. As DNA, the CDR3 is TGTGCCAGCAGTGAATATTGGCCGGGAGCGGGGGAGCTGTTTTTT.

The chain links TRBV6-1 to TRBJ1-1; 7 positions match TRBD1. Germline values: CDR1 MNHNS, CDR2 SASEGT. The CDR3 length is 14 residues. Germline trimming cut 10 bases from V and 10 bases from J; bases unmatched to any gene: 18. CDR3: CATQPGGKSQSAFF. The DNA of the CDR3 is TGTGCCACGCAACCAGGGGGGAAATCCCAGTCAGCTTTCTTT.

The chain joins TRBV7-2 to TRBJ2-3, with D perhaps TRBD1 or TRBD2 (6 bases each). With 5 bases removed from V and 7 bases from J, the gap between germline ends came to 16 bases. This CDR3 has 14 residues. The germline CDR1 and CDR2 sequences are SGHTA and FQGNSA. The CDR3 DNA reads TGTGCCAGCAGCCGGGATGGGGGGCCGAATACGCAGTATTTT. Its translation is CASSRDGGPNTQYF.

This chain connects TRBV7-9 to TRBJ1-1; D not certain. The CDR3 contains 14 residues. In germline, CDR1 is SEHNR, CDR2 FQNEAQ (reference sequence). The germline V and J ends were trimmed by 2 bases and 0 bases, with 7 bases remaining between them. This CDR3 is CASSLSIMNTEAFF. In DNA form, the CDR3 reads TGTGCCAGCAGCTTAAGTATCATGAACACTGAAGCTTTCTTT.

The chain is built from TRBV30 and TRBJ2-7; D assignment may be TRBD1 or TRBD2 (5 bases each). From germline, CDR1 is GTSNPN and CDR2 SVGIG (reference sequence). Trimming pared 5 bases from V and 0 bases from J, leaving 17 bases between. The CDR3 length is 15 residues. CDR3 DNA sequence: TGTGCCTGGCAACTTAGACGGGGCGCCTCCTACGAGCAGTACTTC. As protein: CAWQLRRGASYEQYF.

The chain combines TRBV6-5 with TRBJ1-6, with 10 bases identical to TRBD1. V was clipped by 5 bases and J by 15 bases; unmatched bases: 10. This CDR3 contains 14 residues. The germline V gene encodes CDR1 MNHEY and CDR2 SVGAGI. The CDR3 sequence: CASSVRGQGLVLHF. CDR3 nucleotide sequence: TGTGCCAGCAGTGTTCGGGGACAGGGGTTGGTCCTCCACTTT.

This sequence joins TRBV20-1 and TRBJ2-7; no firm D call. The CDR3 is 11 amino acids. V was cut by 3 bases and J by 5 bases, with 8 bases left in between. Germline V CDR1 and CDR2: DFQATT, SNEGSKA (reference sequence). This chain's CDR3 is CSASKSDEQYF. CDR3 nucleotide sequence: TGCAGTGCTAGTAAAAGCGACGAGCAGTACTTC.

This chain uses TRBV27 with TRBJ2-7; 7 bases align to TRBD2. The germline CDR1 and CDR2 sequences are MNHEY and SMNVEV (reference sequence). CDR3 length: 13 amino acids. V was clipped by 10 bases and J by 0 bases; unmatched bases: 6. CDR3 sequence reads: CANPSGNSYEQYF. The CDR3 nucleotides are TGTGCCAACCCTAGCGGAAACTCCTACGAGCAGTACTTC.

V usage is TRBV4-1 and J usage is TRBJ2-4, with 9 bases identical to TRBD2. V dropped 0 bases and J dropped 5; count of bases not matched to a gene: 5. The CDR3 has 16 residues. Per germline, CDR1 MGHRA and CDR2 YSYEKL. CDR3 nucleotide sequence: TGCGCCAGCAGCCAAGAGGGCGGGAGGGCCGAAAACATTCAGTACTTC. Encoded protein: CASSQEGGRAENIQYF.

The chain links TRBV29-1 to TRBJ2-1, with a weak D call TRBD2 (6 bases). There are 13 residues in the CDR3. V lost 3 bases and J 0 bases, leaving 6 bases between the germline ends. Germline CDR1 SQVTM, CDR2 ANQGSEA. The chain's CDR3 is CSVDGSSYNEQFF. In DNA, the CDR3 is TGCAGCGTTGACGGGAGCTCCTACAATGAGCAGTTCTTC.

This chain links TRBV5-1 with TRBJ2-3; D is perhaps TRBD2 (7 bases). In germline, CDR1 is SGHRS, CDR2 YFSETQ. Trimming stripped 5 bases from V and 3 bases from J, with 13 bases between. The CDR3 totals 14 residues. The CDR3 DNA sequence: TGCGCCAGCAGAGCCGGGGGGCGTACAGATACGCAGTATTTT. Protein sequence: CASRAGGRTDTQYF.

V and J are TRBV2 and TRBJ2-3, with D unclear. Trimming removed 6 bases from V and 9 bases from J, with 13 bases in between. This CDR3 contains 12 residues. CDR1 is SNHLY, CDR2 FYNNEI, per germline. As DNA, the CDR3 is TGTGCCAGCAGCGAAACCCGAGGAACGCAGTATTTT. It is translated as CASSETRGTQYF.

This chain links TRBV2 with TRBJ2-1, with 7 bases fitting TRBD2. The J segment lost 7 bases and the V segment lost 6 bases, leaving 6 bases of the junction unmatched. Germline V lookup: CDR1 SNHLY, CDR2 FYNNEI. CDR3 length: 13 amino acids. The CDR3 DNA reads TGTGCCAGCAGCGCTAGCGGAAAGAATGAGCAGTTCTTC. It codes for CASSASGKNEQFF. The variable domain in full, with the rest retrieved from reference TRBV2 and TRBJ2-1, is EPEVTQTPSHQVTQMGQEVILRCVPISNHLYFYWYRQILGQKVEFLVSFYNNEISEKSEIFDDQFSVERPDGSNFTLKIRSTKLEDSAMYFCASSASGKNEQFFGPGTRLTVL.

The chain recombines TRBV19 with TRBJ1-1; 8 bases line up with TRBD1. The CDR3 length is 14 residues. The V gene end was trimmed by 3 bases and the J gene end by 10 bases; junction bases not matched to a gene: 10. CDR1 is LNHDA, CDR2 SQIVND, per germline (reference sequence). The CDR3 spells CASSINRQGARAFF. The CDR3 region has the DNA TGTGCCAGTAGTATCAATAGGCAGGGGGCGCGAGCTTTCTTT.

V is TRBV4-1 and J is TRBJ2-3; 9 nucleotides match TRBD2. The length of the CDR3 is 16 residues. Germline V gives CDR1 MGHRA, CDR2 YSYEKL. J gave up 6 bases and V 2 bases, and 9 bases lay outside the gene matches. This CDR3 is CASSQFSGRGKDTQYF. DNA of the CDR3: TGCGCCAGCAGCCAATTTAGCGGGAGAGGAAAGGATACGCAGTATTTT.

Here the CDR3 DNA reads TGTGCCAGCAGTTCGGGGACAGGGGGCACTCAGCCCCAGCATTTT. Protein sequence: CASSSGTGGTQPQHF. The gene calls are TRBV2 and TRBJ1-5, with TRBD1 matching 12 bases. Germline assignment: CDR1 SNHLY and CDR2 FYNNEI. After removal of 5 bases from V and 6 bases from J, the junction contained 5 bases not matched to a gene. The CDR3 length is 15 residues.

The chain links TRBV7-9 to TRBJ1-2; a weak D match, TRBD1 (5 bases). The germline V gene encodes CDR1 SEHNR and CDR2 FQNEAQ (reference sequence). The V end lost 1 base, the J end lost 4 bases, and 16 bases lay between the germline ends. The CDR3 is 16 residues long. The CDR3 loop is CASSLVGYGGSYGYTF. The DNA for the CDR3 is TGTGCCAGCAGCTTAGTTGGCTACGGGGGGTCCTATGGCTACACCTTC.

J is TRBJ2-2 and V is TRBV6-5; maybe TRBD1 (5 bases). There are 15 residues in the CDR3. Germline V lookup: CDR1 MNHEY, CDR2 SVGAGI. Trimming shortened V by 1 base and J by 8 bases, and 14 bases separated the two germline ends. CDR3 residues: CASSYLRVSGGELFF. In nucleotides, the CDR3 is TGTGCCAGCAGTTACTTAAGGGTCTCAGGGGGGGAGCTGTTTTTT.

The chain uses TRBV7-2 and TRBJ2-3; no definite D call. The CDR3 is 14 residues long. Trimming left V 5 bases short and J 0 bases short, with 9 bases between. Germline V gene lookup returns CDR1 SGHTA and CDR2 FQGNSA. This CDR3 is CASSRVGSTDTQYF. The CDR3 DNA sequence: TGTGCCAGCAGCCGAGTCGGGAGCACAGATACGCAGTATTTT.

The chain uses TRBV6-1 and TRBJ2-1; TRBD2 agrees at 13 bases. CDR3 size: 15 residues. The ends lost 6 bases at V and 12 bases at J; junction bases unmatched: 11. CDR1 and CDR2 (germline): MNHNS, SASEGT. This chain's CDR3 is CASSFRLAGGRVQFF. In DNA, the CDR3 is TGTGCCAGCAGCTTTAGACTAGCGGGAGGACGGGTGCAGTTCTTC.

This chain joins TRBV2 and TRBJ1-2; D unresolved. The CDR3 is 13 residues long. Trimming took 5 bases from V and 2 from J, leaving 9 bases between them. Germline CDR1 is SNHLY and CDR2 is FYNNEI. Here the CDR3 reads CASSLGRNYGYTF. For the CDR3, the DNA is TGTGCCAGCAGTCTCGGACGGAACTATGGCTACACCTTC. Full variable domain (missing parts from reference TRBV2 and TRBJ1-2): EPEVTQTPSHQVTQMGQEVILRCVPISNHLYFYWYRQILGQKVEFLVSFYNNEISEKSEIFDDQFSVERPDGSNFTLKIRSTKLEDSAMYFCASSLGRNYGYTFGSGTRLTVV.

The rearrangement uses TRBV5-6 and TRBJ1-5, with a weak D call TRBD1 (6 bases). With 0 bases removed from V and 0 bases from J, the gap between germline ends came to 16 bases. The CDR3 length is 18 residues. Germline V gives CDR1 SGHDT, CDR2 YYEEEE. The CDR3 sequence: CASSLAGGGYASNQPQHF. The CDR3 DNA sequence: TGTGCCAGCAGCTTGGCCGGGGGCGGTTATGCTAGCAATCAGCCCCAGCATTTT.

The rearrangement links TRBV4-3 to TRBJ1-2; 7 nucleotides line up with TRBD1. This CDR3 region has 14 residues. The junction had 3 bases not matched to a gene; V was cut back by 1 base and J by 4 bases. Germline assignment: CDR1 LGHNA and CDR2 YSLEER. Here the CDR3 DNA reads TGCGCCAGCAGCCAAGGACAGGGCAGCTATGGCTACACCTTC. Its translation is CASSQGQGSYGYTF.

The V gene is TRBV2, the J gene TRBJ2-7; 9 nucleotides match TRBD2. Per the germline V gene, CDR1 is SNHLY and CDR2 is FYNNEI. V was clipped by 0 bases and J by 0 bases; unmatched bases: 3. The length of the CDR3 is 16 residues. For the CDR3, the DNA is TGTGCCAGCAGTGAAGCCGCGGGAGGGAGCTCCTACGAGCAGTACTTC. This translates into CASSEAAGGSSYEQYF.